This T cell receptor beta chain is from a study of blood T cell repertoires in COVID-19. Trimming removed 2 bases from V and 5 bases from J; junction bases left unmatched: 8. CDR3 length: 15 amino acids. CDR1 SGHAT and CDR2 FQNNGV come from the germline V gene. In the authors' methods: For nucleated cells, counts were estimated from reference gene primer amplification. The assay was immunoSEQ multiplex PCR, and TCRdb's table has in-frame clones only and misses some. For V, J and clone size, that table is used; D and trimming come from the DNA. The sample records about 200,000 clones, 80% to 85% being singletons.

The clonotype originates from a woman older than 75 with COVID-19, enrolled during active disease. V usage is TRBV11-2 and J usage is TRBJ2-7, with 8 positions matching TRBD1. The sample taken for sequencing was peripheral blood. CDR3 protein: CASSLQRTGYHEQYF. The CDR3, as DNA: TGTGCCAGCAGCTTACAAAGGACAGGGTACCACGAGCAGTACTTC.